This T cell receptor (beta chain) was captured by sequencing in a study of vaccination and CD4 T cells after COVID-19. Regarding treatment: approximately 11-day PBMC culture with coronavirus spike peptide pools or control peptides (ViraFEST assay). These CD4+ T cells came from roughly 10-day cultures by negative selection. With the Oncomine TCR Beta short-read assay, DNA from cultured CD4+ T cells was sequenced. Each CDR3 protein gets one entry after TCRdb re-called the PCR reads with MiXCR. Altogether over 6,000 distinct CDR3 sequences are present, roughly three quarters being singletons, with the ten largest covering roughly 19%. Worth noting for this clonotype: Its antigen is undetermined.

The germline V gene encodes CDR1 KGHSH and CDR2 LQKENI. The CDR3 extends over 17 amino acids. Trimming removed 0 bases from V and 5 bases from J; junction bases left unmatched: 7. Sequencing used CD4+ T cells from blood, cultured in vitro. This sequence was found in a human donor who had recovered from COVID-19. J is TRBJ2-3 and V is TRBV18; 11 bases align to TRBD2. CDR3 residues: CASSPPSSTSGGDTQYF. The CDR3 nucleotides are TGTGCCAGCTCACCACCGTCTAGTACTAGCGGGGGAGATACGCAGTATTTT.